This T cell receptor (beta chain) was sequenced in a study of cytomegalovirus exposure and HLA in healthy donors. Findings of the study overall: The availability of immune exposure information extended only to CMV serostatus. It emerged from a later analysis that several of the most significant clusters appeared to be linked to common viral pathogens.

Primers for the PCR totalled 60 Vbeta and 13 Jbeta. Profiled with immunoSEQ multiplex PCR; TCRdb holds only in-frame clones, not every one. The sample comprises 97,000 or so clones, roughly 77% of which are singletons, and approximately 1.5% rests with the top ten. Note on this clone: Its specificity is not known.

The specimen sequenced was PBMCs. The TCR was taken from a man between 40 and 49 years old in good health and CMV-seronegative.

The CDR3: CASSLRQGLNYGYTF. The DNA for the CDR3 is TGTGCCAGCAGTCTCCGACAGGGGTTAAACTATGGCTACACCTTC. The V gene is TRBV6-5, the J gene TRBJ1-2; 8 nucleotides line up with TRBD1. This CDR3 is 15 amino acids long. Germline CDR1 is MNHEY and CDR2 is SVGAGI. Trimming removed 5 bases from V and 2 bases from J; junction bases left unmatched: 7.